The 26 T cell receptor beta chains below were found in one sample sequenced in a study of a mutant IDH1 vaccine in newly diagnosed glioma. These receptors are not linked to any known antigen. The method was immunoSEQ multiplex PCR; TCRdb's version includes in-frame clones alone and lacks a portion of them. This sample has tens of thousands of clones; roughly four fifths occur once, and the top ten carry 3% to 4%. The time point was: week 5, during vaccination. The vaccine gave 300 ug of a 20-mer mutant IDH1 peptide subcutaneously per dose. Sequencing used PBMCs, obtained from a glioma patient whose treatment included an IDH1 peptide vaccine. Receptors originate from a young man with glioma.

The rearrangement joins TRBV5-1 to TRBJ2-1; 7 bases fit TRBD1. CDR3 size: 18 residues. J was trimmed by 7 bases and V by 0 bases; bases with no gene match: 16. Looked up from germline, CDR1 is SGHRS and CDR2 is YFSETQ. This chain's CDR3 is CASSLAWRLEGAGNEQFF. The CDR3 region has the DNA TGCGCCAGCAGCTTGGCCTGGCGATTAGAGGGGGCAGGGAATGAGCAGTTCTTC.

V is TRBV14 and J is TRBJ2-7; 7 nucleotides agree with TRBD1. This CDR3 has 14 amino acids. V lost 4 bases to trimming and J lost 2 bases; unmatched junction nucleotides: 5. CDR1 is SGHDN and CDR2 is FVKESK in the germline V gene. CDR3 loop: CASSRQGDTYEQYF. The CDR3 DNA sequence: TGTGCCAGCAGCCGGCAGGGGGACACCTACGAGCAGTACTTC.

The CDR3 loop is CASSQVFTETQYF. CDR3 bases: TGTGCCAGCAGTCAGGTATTCACCGAGACGCAGTATTTT. This chain uses TRBV28 with TRBJ2-3, with D uncertain. Germline values: CDR1 MDHEN, CDR2 SYDVKM. V was pared by 5 bases and J by 9 bases, with 15 bases between. The CDR3 totals 13 residues. The entire variable domain, with the rest obtained from reference TRBV28 and TRBJ2-3, is as follows: DVKVTQSSRYLVKRTGEKVFLECVQDMDHENMFWYRQDPGLGLRLIYFSYDVKMKEKGDIPEGYSVSREKKERFSLILESASTNQTSMYLCASSQVFTETQYFGPGTRLTVL.

The CDR3 bases are TGTGCCAGCAGCTTAGAAACGTCGGGGTTGGGCATATATTTT. Translated, it gives CASSLETSGLGIYF. The chain links TRBV7-9 to TRBJ1-3, with D uncertain. The ends were cut back, 1 base at V and 12 bases at J, with 16 bases in the middle. Germline V CDR1 and CDR2: SEHNR, FQNEAQ (reference sequence). This CDR3 has 14 amino acids.

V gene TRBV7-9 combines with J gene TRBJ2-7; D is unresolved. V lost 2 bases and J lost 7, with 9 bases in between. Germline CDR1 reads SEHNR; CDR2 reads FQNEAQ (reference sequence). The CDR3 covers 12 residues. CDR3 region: CASSLSTGEQYF. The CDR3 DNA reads TGTGCCAGCAGCTTAAGTACTGGGGAGCAGTACTTC.

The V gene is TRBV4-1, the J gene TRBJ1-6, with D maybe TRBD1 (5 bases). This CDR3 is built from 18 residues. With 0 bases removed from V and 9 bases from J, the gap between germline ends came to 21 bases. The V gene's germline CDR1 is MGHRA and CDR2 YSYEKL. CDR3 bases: TGCGCCAGCAGCCAAGATCGACGGGGGTCGGGGCTGGCTTCACCCCTCCACTTT. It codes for CASSQDRRGSGLASPLHF.

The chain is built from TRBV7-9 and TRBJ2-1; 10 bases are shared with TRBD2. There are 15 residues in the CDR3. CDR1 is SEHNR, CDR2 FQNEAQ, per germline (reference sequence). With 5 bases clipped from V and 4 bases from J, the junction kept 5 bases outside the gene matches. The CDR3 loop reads CASSQLAGRYNEQFF. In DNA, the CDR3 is TGTGCCAGCAGCCAACTAGCGGGGCGGTACAATGAGCAGTTCTTC. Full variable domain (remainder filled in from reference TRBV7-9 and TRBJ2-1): DTGVSQNPRHKITKRGQNVTFRCDPISEHNRLYWYRQTLGQGPEFLTYFQNEAQLEKSRLLSDRFSAERPKGSFSTLEIQRTEQGDSAMYLCASSQLAGRYNEQFFGPGTRLTVL.

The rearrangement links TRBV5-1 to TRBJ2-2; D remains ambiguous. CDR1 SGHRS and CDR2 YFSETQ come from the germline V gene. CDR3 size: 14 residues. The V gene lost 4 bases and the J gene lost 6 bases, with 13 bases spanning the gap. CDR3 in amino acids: CASSPSTVSGELFF. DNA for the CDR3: TGCGCCAGCAGCCCATCCACGGTCTCCGGGGAGCTGTTTTTT. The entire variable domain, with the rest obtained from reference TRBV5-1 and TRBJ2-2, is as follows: KAGVTQTPRYLIKTRGQQVTLSCSPISGHRSVSWYQQTPGQGLQFLFEYFSETQRNKGNFPGRFSGRQFSNSRSEMNVSTLELGDSALYLCASSPSTVSGELFFGEGSRLTVL.

CDR3 sequence: CASSDRAETQYF. The CDR3, as DNA: TGTGCCAGTAGTGACAGGGCGGAGACCCAGTACTTC. The genes are TRBV19 and TRBJ2-5; the match to TRBD1 covers 7 bases. The trim removed 5 bases at V and 5 bases at J, leaving 2 bases unmatched. Germline V gene data show CDR1 as LNHDA and CDR2 as SQIVND (reference sequence). The CDR3 covers 12 residues.

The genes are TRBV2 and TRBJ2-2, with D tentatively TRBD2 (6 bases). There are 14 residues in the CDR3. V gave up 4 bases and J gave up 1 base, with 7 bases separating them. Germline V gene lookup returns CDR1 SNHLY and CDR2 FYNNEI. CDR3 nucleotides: TGTGCCAGCAGTGCGGAGGGGAACACCGGGGAGCTGTTTTTT. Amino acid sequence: CASSAEGNTGELFF.

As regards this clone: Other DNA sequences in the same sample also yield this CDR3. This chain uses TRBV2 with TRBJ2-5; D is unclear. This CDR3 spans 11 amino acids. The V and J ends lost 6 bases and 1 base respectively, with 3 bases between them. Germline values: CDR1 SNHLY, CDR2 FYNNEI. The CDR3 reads CASRLQETQYF. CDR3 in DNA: TGTGCCAGCAGGCTCCAAGAGACCCAGTACTTC.

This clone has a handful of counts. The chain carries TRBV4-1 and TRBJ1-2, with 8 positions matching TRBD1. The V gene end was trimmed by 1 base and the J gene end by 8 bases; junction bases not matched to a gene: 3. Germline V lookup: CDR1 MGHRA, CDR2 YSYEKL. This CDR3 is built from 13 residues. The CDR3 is CASSQGQGIGYTF. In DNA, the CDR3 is TGCGCCAGCAGCCAAGGACAGGGGATCGGCTACACCTTC.

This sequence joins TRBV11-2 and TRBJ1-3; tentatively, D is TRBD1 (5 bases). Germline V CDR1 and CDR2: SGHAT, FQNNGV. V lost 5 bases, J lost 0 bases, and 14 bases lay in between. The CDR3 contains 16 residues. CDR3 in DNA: TGTGCCAGCAGCCCCCCGACGGGGGTCTCTGGAAACACCATATATTTT. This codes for CASSPPTGVSGNTIYF.

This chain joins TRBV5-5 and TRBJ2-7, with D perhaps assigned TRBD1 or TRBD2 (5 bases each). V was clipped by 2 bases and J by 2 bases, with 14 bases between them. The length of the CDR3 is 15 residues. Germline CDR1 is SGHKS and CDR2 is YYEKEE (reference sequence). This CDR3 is CASSLRDDTTYEQYF. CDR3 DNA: TGTGCCAGCAGCTTACGGGACGACACGACCTACGAGCAGTACTTC.

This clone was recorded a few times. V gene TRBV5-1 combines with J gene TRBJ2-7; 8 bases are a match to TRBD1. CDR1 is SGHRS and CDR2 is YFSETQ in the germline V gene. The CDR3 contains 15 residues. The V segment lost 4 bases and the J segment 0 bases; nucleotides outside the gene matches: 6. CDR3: CASSPGDRFSYEQYF. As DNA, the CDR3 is TGCGCCAGCAGCCCGGGGGACAGGTTCTCCTACGAGCAGTACTTC.

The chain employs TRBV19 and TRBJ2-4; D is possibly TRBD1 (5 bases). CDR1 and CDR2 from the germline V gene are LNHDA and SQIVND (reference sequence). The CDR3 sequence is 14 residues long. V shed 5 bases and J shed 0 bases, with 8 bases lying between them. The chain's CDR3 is CASSGAAAKNIQYF. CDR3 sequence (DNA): TGTGCCAGTAGTGGGGCAGCAGCCAAAAACATTCAGTACTTC.

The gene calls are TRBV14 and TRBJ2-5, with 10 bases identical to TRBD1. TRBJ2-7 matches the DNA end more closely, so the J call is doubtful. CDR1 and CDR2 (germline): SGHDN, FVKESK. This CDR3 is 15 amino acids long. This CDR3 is CASSPGDRGIYEQYF. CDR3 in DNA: TGTGCCAGCAGCCCAGGGGACAGGGGAATCTACGAGCAGTACTTC.

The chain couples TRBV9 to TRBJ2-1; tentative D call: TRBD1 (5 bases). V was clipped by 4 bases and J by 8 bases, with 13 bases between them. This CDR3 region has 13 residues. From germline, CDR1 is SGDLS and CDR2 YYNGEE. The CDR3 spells CASSPKGLDEQFF. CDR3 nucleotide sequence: TGTGCCAGCAGCCCCAAGGGGTTGGATGAGCAGTTCTTC.

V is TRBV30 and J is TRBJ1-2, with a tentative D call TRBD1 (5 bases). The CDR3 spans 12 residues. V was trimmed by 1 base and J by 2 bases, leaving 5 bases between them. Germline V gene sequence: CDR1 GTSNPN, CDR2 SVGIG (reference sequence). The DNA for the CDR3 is TGTGCCTGGAGTGGGGACAACTATGGCTACACCTTC. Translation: CAWSGDNYGYTF.

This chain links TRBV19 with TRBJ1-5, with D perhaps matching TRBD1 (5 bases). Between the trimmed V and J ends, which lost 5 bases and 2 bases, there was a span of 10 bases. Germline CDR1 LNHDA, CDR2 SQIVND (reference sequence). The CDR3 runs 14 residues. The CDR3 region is CASSLSGRNQPQHF. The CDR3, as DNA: TGTGCCAGTAGTCTTTCAGGGCGCAATCAGCCCCAGCATTTT.

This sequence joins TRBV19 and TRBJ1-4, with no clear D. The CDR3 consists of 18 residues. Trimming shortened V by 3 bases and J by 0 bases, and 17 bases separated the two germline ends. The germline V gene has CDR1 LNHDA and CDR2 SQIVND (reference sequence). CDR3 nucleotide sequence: TGTGCCAGTAGTATCTCGGCGGTTACTCTTGCAACTAATGAAAAACTGTTTTTT. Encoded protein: CASSISAVTLATNEKLFF.

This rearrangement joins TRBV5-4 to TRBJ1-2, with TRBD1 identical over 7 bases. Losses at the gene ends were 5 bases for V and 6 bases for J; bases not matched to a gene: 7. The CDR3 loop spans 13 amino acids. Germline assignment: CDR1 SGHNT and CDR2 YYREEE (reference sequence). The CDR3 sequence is CASRTGQLDGYTF. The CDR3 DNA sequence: TGTGCCAGCAGGACGGGACAGTTAGATGGCTACACCTTC.

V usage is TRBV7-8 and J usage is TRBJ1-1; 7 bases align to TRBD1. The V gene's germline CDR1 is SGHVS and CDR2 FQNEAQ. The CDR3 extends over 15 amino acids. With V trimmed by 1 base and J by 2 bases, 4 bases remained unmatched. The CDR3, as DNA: TGTGCCAGCAGCTTAGGACAGGGCCTAAACACTGAAGCTTTCTTT. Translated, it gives CASSLGQGLNTEAFF.

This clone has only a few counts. The CDR3 DNA sequence: TGTGCCAGCAGTGACAAATCTTGGTTGCGAAGTCAGCCCCAGCATTTT. Protein product: CASSDKSWLRSQPQHF. The chain recombines TRBV6-1 with TRBJ1-5; no definite D call. CDR1 MNHNS and CDR2 SASEGT come from the germline V gene. CDR3 length: 16 residues. V was trimmed by 3 bases and J by 6 bases, leaving 18 bases between them.

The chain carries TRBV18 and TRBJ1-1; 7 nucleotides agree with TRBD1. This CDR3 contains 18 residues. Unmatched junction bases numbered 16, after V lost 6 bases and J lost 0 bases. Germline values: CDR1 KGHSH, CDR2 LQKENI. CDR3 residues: CASSPERQGRSLNTEAFF. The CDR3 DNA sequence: TGTGCCAGCTCGCCTGAAAGACAGGGTAGAAGTTTGAACACTGAAGCTTTCTTT.

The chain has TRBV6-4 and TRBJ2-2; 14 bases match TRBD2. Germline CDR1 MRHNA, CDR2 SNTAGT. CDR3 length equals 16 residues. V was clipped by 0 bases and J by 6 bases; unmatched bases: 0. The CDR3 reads CASSDSTSGGAGELFF. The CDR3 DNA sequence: TGTGCCAGCAGTGACTCGACTAGCGGGGGGGCCGGGGAGCTGTTTTTT.